Below, 30 T cell receptor beta chains from the same sample are listed, as sequenced in a study of blood T cell repertoires in COVID-19. TCRdb's table, derived via immunoSEQ multiplex PCR, lists solely in-frame clones and lacks some. The table shows over 350,000 clones, with around 89% occurring only once. Sequenced input: peripheral blood. These receptors all stem from a woman younger than 45 with acute or convalescent COVID-19.

The chain employs TRBV2 and TRBJ2-2, with D perhaps TRBD2 (5 bases). Looked up from germline, CDR1 is SNHLY and CDR2 is FYNNEI. The CDR3 is 16 amino acids. V lost 4 bases and J 1 base, leaving 13 bases between the germline ends. In nucleotides, the CDR3 is TGTGCCAGCAGTGTCGAGGCCGGGAAGAACACCGGGGAGCTGTTTTTT. This sequence encodes CASSVEAGKNTGELFF.

J is TRBJ2-5 and V is TRBV5-5; D perhaps matches TRBD2 (7 bases). Germline values: CDR1 SGHKS, CDR2 YYEKEE (reference sequence). This CDR3 has 15 residues. V was clipped by 3 bases and J by 5 bases, with 17 bases between them. CDR3 sequence: CASSWPGGGAETQYF. The CDR3 DNA follows: TGTGCCAGCAGCTGGCCGGGGGGCGGTGCGGAGACCCAGTACTTC.

The V and J genes are TRBV2 and TRBJ1-1; 8 bases line up with TRBD1. V was clipped by 5 bases and J by 4 bases; unmatched bases: 9. The germline V gene encodes CDR1 SNHLY and CDR2 FYNNEI. The CDR3 is made up of 15 amino acids. CDR3 loop: CASSNPDRGGTEAFF. The CDR3 DNA is TGTGCCAGCAGTAACCCCGACAGGGGTGGCACTGAAGCTTTCTTT.

This chain uses TRBV7-6 with TRBJ1-2; maybe TRBD1 (6 bases). V lost 4 bases and J 0 bases, leaving 18 bases between the germline ends. CDR1 SGHVS and CDR2 FNYEAQ come from the germline V gene. CDR3 length: 17 residues. In DNA form, the CDR3 reads TGTGCCAGCAGCTACTCACAGGGAACTTTAGCTAACTATGGCTACACCTTC. Its protein is CASSYSQGTLANYGYTF. Full variable domain (rest looked up from reference TRBV7-6 and TRBJ1-2): GAGVSQSPRYKVTKRGQDVALRCDPISGHVSLYWYRQALGQGPEFLTYFNYEAQQDKSGLPNDRFSAERPEGSISTLTIQRTEQRDSAMYRCASSYSQGTLANYGYTFGSGTRLTVV.

V usage is TRBV10-3 and J usage is TRBJ1-2, with no clear D. CDR3 size: 17 residues. The V gene's germline CDR1 is ENHRY and CDR2 SYGVKD. V was cut by 7 bases and J by 2 bases, with 23 bases left in between. CDR3 DNA sequence: TGTGCCATCATGGACGTGACGGGAAAAGCCACAAACTATGGCTACACCTTC. The encoded protein is CAIMDVTGKATNYGYTF.

V and J are TRBV5-4 and TRBJ1-6; tentative D call: TRBD1 (5 bases). Germline assignment: CDR1 SGHNT and CDR2 YYREEE (reference sequence). V lost 0 bases and J lost 11, with 18 bases in between. This CDR3 spans 16 amino acids. This CDR3 is CASSLEAGFSWAPLHF. The CDR3 coding sequence is TGTGCCAGCAGCTTGGAGGCAGGGTTTTCTTGGGCACCCCTCCACTTT.

The chain is built from TRBV5-1 and TRBJ1-6, with D hard to call. CDR1 and CDR2 from the germline V gene are SGHRS and YFSETQ. V lost 1 base and J lost 7, with 3 bases in between. The length of the CDR3 is 12 residues. The CDR3 spells CASSLLNSPLHF. Written as DNA, the CDR3 is TGCGCCAGCAGCTTGCTGAATTCACCCCTCCACTTT.

The chain uses TRBV28 and TRBJ1-4, with 9 bases fitting TRBD1. V was pared by 5 bases and J by 7 bases, with 8 bases of the junction left unmatched. This CDR3 has 15 residues. Germline CDR1 reads MDHEN; CDR2 reads SYDVKM. CDR3 residues: CASSPPTGGVEKLFF. CDR3 bases: TGTGCCAGCAGTCCACCGACAGGGGGAGTTGAAAAACTGTTTTTT.

The V gene is TRBV11-2, the J gene TRBJ2-2; D is unclear. In germline, CDR1 is SGHAT, CDR2 FQNNGV. V was cut by 1 base and J by 6 bases, with 6 bases left in between. This CDR3 has 13 amino acids. CDR3 protein: CASSLVLSGELFF. In DNA form, the CDR3 reads TGTGCCAGCAGCTTAGTCCTGTCCGGGGAGCTGTTTTTT.

The V gene is TRBV7-3, the J gene TRBJ2-7, with 9 bases identical to TRBD1. Trimming cost V 5 bases and J 6 bases; bases outside gene matches: 5. This CDR3 has 13 residues. Germline V gene lookup returns CDR1 SGHTA and CDR2 FQGTGA. This chain's CDR3 is CASSPTGGGEQYF. The CDR3 DNA follows: TGTGCCAGCAGCCCCACAGGGGGCGGCGAGCAGTACTTC.

In this sample, this clone turned up once. The chain combines TRBV19 with TRBJ2-7; D ambiguous. Trimming took 3 bases from V and 3 from J, leaving 9 bases between them. Germline V lookup: CDR1 LNHDA, CDR2 SQIVND (reference sequence). The CDR3 contains 13 residues. The CDR3 DNA follows: TGTGCCAGTAGTATTAGCCCGGTCTACGAGCAGTACTTC. This translates into CASSISPVYEQYF.

This clone has just one count. V usage is TRBV5-6 and J usage is TRBJ1-1; D is uncertain. Germline CDR1 and CDR2: SGHDT and YYEEEE. This CDR3 has 13 residues. V was pared by 4 bases and J by 12 bases, with 19 bases between. In nucleotides, the CDR3 is TGTGCCAGCAGCATAACGAACCGGGAAGCTCCTTTCTTT. Amino acids: CASSITNREAPFF.

The chain uses TRBV18 and TRBJ1-4; TRBD1 matches 11 bases. The CDR3 has 17 residues. V was pared by 2 bases and J by 7 bases, with 9 bases of the junction left unmatched. Germline-derived CDR1 and CDR2 are KGHSH and LQKENI. CDR3 loop: CASSPEGPGTGGEKLFF. The CDR3 DNA sequence: TGTGCCAGCTCACCAGAAGGGCCCGGGACAGGGGGTGAAAAACTGTTTTTT.

The chain joins TRBV6-5 to TRBJ1-1; unclear D gene. Per germline, CDR1 MNHEY and CDR2 SVGAGI. Trimming took 6 bases from V and 1 from J, leaving 9 bases between them. The CDR3 extends over 13 amino acids. CDR3 residues: CASRVDKNTEAFF. DNA of the CDR3: TGTGCCAGCAGGGTAGACAAGAACACTGAAGCTTTCTTT.

V usage is TRBV30 and J usage is TRBJ1-3, with D unresolved. V shed 4 bases and J shed 0 bases, with 16 bases lying between them. The CDR3 is 16 amino acids. Germline CDR1 and CDR2: GTSNPN and SVGIG (reference sequence). The CDR3 DNA reads as TGTGCCTGGACCGACTCTCCGGGATACTCTGGAAACACCATATATTTT. Its protein is CAWTDSPGYSGNTIYF.

V usage is TRBV10-3 and J usage is TRBJ2-7; 7 bases align to TRBD1. There are 14 residues in the CDR3. The germline V gene has CDR1 ENHRY and CDR2 SYGVKD. The ends lost 5 bases at V and 5 bases at J; junction bases unmatched: 9. The CDR3 loop reads CAISLTGKGDEQYF. As DNA, the CDR3 is TGTGCCATCAGTCTGACAGGGAAGGGGGACGAGCAGTACTTC.

The chain employs TRBV6-1 and TRBJ1-1; the D is unclear. The germline CDR1 and CDR2 sequences are MNHNS and SASEGT. This CDR3 region has 12 residues. The ends were cut back, 2 bases at V and 7 bases at J, with 8 bases in the middle. The CDR3 protein is CASSETEYEAFF. The CDR3 DNA is TGTGCCAGCAGTGAAACAGAGTATGAAGCTTTCTTT.

The chain employs TRBV19 and TRBJ2-5; 7 positions match TRBD2. Trimming removed 5 bases from V and 5 bases from J; junction bases left unmatched: 14. Germline lookup yields CDR1 LNHDA and CDR2 SQIVND (reference sequence). The CDR3 spans 16 residues. The CDR3 bases are TGTGCCAGTAGTTCAGAGAGGACTAGTTTTGGTGAGACCCAGTACTTC. It encodes CASSSERTSFGETQYF.

The chain has TRBV5-6 and TRBJ2-5; 8 bases are shared with TRBD2. The CDR3 sequence is 15 residues long. Looked up from germline, CDR1 is SGHDT and CDR2 is YYEEEE. Trimming took 5 bases from V and 3 from J; bases not matched to a gene: 9. The CDR3 region has the DNA TGTGCCAGCAGACCCCGGGGGGGTGGTGAAGAGACCCAGTACTTC. Translation: CASRPRGGGEETQYF.

In its sample, this clone was seen once. The chain recombines TRBV3-1 (or the pseudogene TRBV3-2) with TRBJ2-7, with 8 bases identical to TRBD1. Germline V gene data show CDR1 as LGHDT and CDR2 as YNNKEL (reference sequence). The CDR3 is 15 residues long. The V and J ends lost 5 bases and 6 bases, in that order; junction bases with no gene match: 12. The CDR3 sequence: CASSEPGTGLREQYF. The DNA of the CDR3 is TGTGCCAGCAGCGAACCCGGGACAGGTTTACGCGAGCAGTACTTC.

V gene TRBV9 combines with J gene TRBJ2-1, with D possibly TRBD2 on 5 matching bases. This CDR3 comprises 15 residues. The V gene's germline CDR1 is SGDLS and CDR2 YYNGEE. The V end was cut by 0 bases, the J end by 5 bases, with 12 bases between. CDR3 protein: CASSVGNREDNEQFF. For the CDR3, the DNA is TGTGCCAGCAGCGTAGGGAACCGGGAAGACAATGAGCAGTTCTTC.

The sample holds a few counts of this clone. The chain is built from TRBV19 and TRBJ2-3; no firm D call. V lost 0 bases and J lost 2, with 6 bases in between. The germline V gene encodes CDR1 LNHDA and CDR2 SQIVND (reference sequence). CDR3 length: 14 amino acids. CDR3 sequence: CASSIDGATDTQYF. The CDR3 coding sequence is TGTGCCAGTAGTATAGACGGTGCCACAGATACGCAGTATTTT.

The sample holds one count of this clone. V usage is TRBV10-3 and J usage is TRBJ1-1; no firm D call. Trimming shortened V by 3 bases and J by 0 bases, and 8 bases separated the two germline ends. Germline assignment: CDR1 ENHRY and CDR2 SYGVKD. This CDR3 region has 14 residues. The CDR3 spells CAISDPRLNTEAFF. CDR3 DNA sequence: TGTGCCATCAGTGACCCCAGGTTGAACACTGAAGCTTTCTTT.

The chain is built from TRBV10-3 and TRBJ2-7; possibly TRBD1 for D (6 bases). The CDR3 has 15 amino acids. Germline CDR1 and CDR2: ENHRY and SYGVKD. V gave up 4 bases and J gave up 2 bases, with 15 bases separating them. The CDR3 sequence: CAISARQGSTYEQYF. CDR3 DNA sequence: TGTGCCATCAGTGCCCGGCAGGGGTCGACCTACGAGCAGTACTTC.

This clone was recorded once. CDR3 bases: TGTGCCAGGAACTCCGGGACAGCGACACCCCTCCACTTT. Its protein product is CARNSGTATPLHF. The chain employs TRBV2 and TRBJ1-6; 7 bases match TRBD1. V gave up 9 bases and J gave up 11 bases; unmatched junction bases: 10. Germline lookup yields CDR1 SNHLY and CDR2 FYNNEI. The CDR3 extends over 13 amino acids.

This chain joins TRBV29-1 and TRBJ1-2; unclear D gene. Trimming left V 4 bases short and J 0 bases short, with 9 bases between. Germline CDR1 is SQVTM and CDR2 is ANQGSEA. The CDR3 has 13 residues. The CDR3 DNA reads as TGCAGCGTTGCCCGGAGAGCTAACTATGGCTACACCTTC. Its translation: CSVARRANYGYTF. Filled out from reference TRBV29-1 and TRBJ1-2, the complete variable domain reads SAVISQKPSRDICQRGTSLTIQCQVDSQVTMMFWYRQQPGQSLTLIATANQGSEATYESGFVIDKFPISRPNLTFSTLTVSNMSPEDSSIYLCSVARRANYGYTFGSGTRLTVV.

The chain employs TRBV28 and TRBJ2-3, with 7 bases that match TRBD1. V was pared by 4 bases and J by 0 bases, with 1 base of the junction left unmatched. Per the germline V gene, CDR1 is MDHEN and CDR2 is SYDVKM. This CDR3 comprises 14 residues. The CDR3 protein is CASSSRGSTDTQYF. For the CDR3, the DNA is TGTGCCAGCAGTTCCAGGGGGAGCACAGATACGCAGTATTTT.

V and J are TRBV3-1 (or the pseudogene TRBV3-2) and TRBJ2-7; TRBD1 might be the D (6 bases). Deletions cut 3 bases from V and 2 bases from J, with 8 bases between. The CDR3 spans 13 residues. From germline, CDR1 is LGHDT and CDR2 YNNKEL (reference sequence). The CDR3 DNA reads TGTGCCAGCAGCCACAGGGGCCCCTACGAGCAGTACTTC. Its protein product is CASSHRGPYEQYF.

This chain links TRBV7-2 with TRBJ2-1; 7 bases agree with TRBD2. The length of the CDR3 is 13 residues. Trimming removed 2 bases from V and 9 bases from J; junction bases left unmatched: 4. CDR1 and CDR2 (germline): SGHTA, FQGNSA. CDR3 loop: CASSLLSGAEQFF. The CDR3 nucleotides read TGTGCCAGCAGCTTATTGAGCGGGGCTGAGCAGTTCTTC.

The chain joins TRBV2 to TRBJ2-7, with 8 bases identical to TRBD2. Germline-derived CDR1 and CDR2 are SNHLY and FYNNEI. V trimming: 6 bases; J trimming: 1 base; junction bases outside the gene matches: 2. This CDR3 comprises 13 residues. The CDR3 DNA reads as TGTGCCAGCAGGGGGACTAGATCCTACGAGCAGTACTTC. Protein product: CASRGTRSYEQYF.